The rows below give T cell receptor beta chains drawn from one sample of a study of blood T cell repertoires in COVID-19. Clones were sequenced by immunoSEQ multiplex PCR, and TCRdb holds only the in-frame ones, with some missing. The sample records over 90,000 clones, 70% to 90% being singletons. Sequencing was carried out using peripheral blood. The source is a woman aged 55 to 70 in a cohort sampled during active or convalescent COVID-19. Each CDR3 is given with its conserved first and last residue. The D gene is left open where the match is weak. For some rows the clone size is stated as once, few or many, or as a class when expanded; others skip it.

-	15	TRBV5-1	-	TRBJ1-2	TGCGCCAGCAGCCCGGACAGCTGGGGAGACTATGGCTACACCTTC	CASSPDSWGDYGYTF
TRBD2	11	TRBV5-8	-	TRBJ2-7	TGTGCCATCCCCGGGAGGCGCGAGCAGTACTTC	CAIPGRREQYF
TRBD1	15	TRBV29-1	-	TRBJ1-1	TGCAGCGTTGAAGATCTTGCAGGGGGCGTTGGTGAAGCTTTCTTT	CSVEDLAGGVGEAFF
-	14	TRBV6-5	-	TRBJ2-7	TGTGCCAGCAGGGCACACGTTCCCTCCTACGAGCAGTACTTC	CASRAHVPSYEQYF
-	14	TRBV7-6	once	TRBJ2-5	TGTGCCAGCAGCCGCACAGGGTCCGGGGAGACCCAGTACTTC	CASSRTGSGETQYF
TRBD1	12	TRBV2	-	TRBJ1-2	TGTGCCATTGGGACAGACAACTATGGCTACACCTTC	CAIGTDNYGYTF
TRBD1	15	TRBV18	-	TRBJ2-7	TGTGCCAGCTCACCCCCGGGGACAGGGTACCACGAGCAGTACTTC	CASSPPGTGYHEQYF
-	16	TRBV24-1	once	TRBJ1-2	TGTGCCACCAGTGATCTAACTCGTCGGGTAATCTATGGCTACACCTTC	CATSDLTRRVIYGYTF
TRBD2	16	TRBV5-1	-	TRBJ2-3	TGCGCCAGCAGATTGGGACTAGCGGGAGGGAGGGATACGCAGTATTTT	CASRLGLAGGRDTQYF
-	14	TRBV2	-	TRBJ2-5	TGTGCCAGCAGTGGTGGGGGCGGGCAAGAGACCCAGTACTTC	CASSGGGGQETQYF
-	14	TRBV2	-	TRBJ1-2	TGTGCCAGCAGTGATGGGGGACTGGGCTATGGCTACACCTTC	CASSDGGLGYGYTF
TRBD1	15	TRBV11-2	-	TRBJ2-5	TGTGCCAGCAGCAGGGGGCAGCCTCCGCAAGAGACCCAGTACTTC	CASSRGQPPQETQYF
-	13	TRBV6-1	-	TRBJ2-7	TGTGCCAGCAGTGAAGCGGCCCCTTCAGAGCAGTACTTC	CASSEAAPSEQYF
TRBD2	16	TRBV4-1	-	TRBJ2-3	TGCGCCAGCACCCAAGACAGCGGGAGGACTACAGATACGCAGTATTTT	CASTQDSGRTTDTQYF
TRBD2	17	TRBV6-1	-	TRBJ2-7	TGTGCCAGCAGTGCGGAGGGACTAGCGGAAACAACCTACGAGCAGTACTTC	CASSAEGLAETTYEQYF
-	15	TRBV27	-	TRBJ2-1	TGTGCCAGCAGCCTACTTAGGTCGGGCTACAATGAGCAGTTCTTC	CASSLLRSGYNEQFF
-	13	TRBV14	-	TRBJ1-2	TGTGCCAGCAGCCCCACTTTGACAGCTGGCTACACCTTC	CASSPTLTAGYTF
TRBD2	16	TRBV19	-	TRBJ2-1	TGTGCCAGTAGTACCCTAGCGGGAGGGGTTTACAATGAGCAGTTCTTC	CASSTLAGGVYNEQFF
TRBD1	17	TRBV7-2	-	TRBJ2-2	TGTGCCAGCAGCTTAGCCCCGACAGGGTATCTCACCGGGGAGCTGTTTTTT	CASSLAPTGYLTGELFF
TRBD1	14	TRBV10-3	-	TRBJ1-2	TGTGCCATCAGCCTGGGACAGGGGCTCGATGGCTACACCTTC	CAISLGQGLDGYTF
-	14	TRBV29-1	once	TRBJ1-1	TGCAGCGTTCCCTGGGAGACATGGGGCACTGAAGCTTTCTTT	CSVPWETWGTEAFF
TRBD1	16	TRBV19	-	TRBJ2-2	TGTGCCAGTAGTGCCACACAGGGGGCGTGGATCGGGGAGCTGTTTTTT	CASSATQGAWIGELFF
-	15	TRBV4-1	-	TRBJ1-1	TGCGCCAGCAGCCCCTCTCAGGGCCCGAACACTGAAGCTTTCTTT	CASSPSQGPNTEAFF
-	14	TRBV6-6	-	TRBJ2-7	TGTGCCAGCAGGGGGGACTCCCGTTTCCACGAGCAGTACTTC	CASRGDSRFHEQYF
TRBD2	19	TRBV18	-	TRBJ2-5	TGTGCCAGCTCACCCCAGACTAGCGGGGGGGCCGGGGACAGAGAGACCCAGTACTTC	CASSPQTSGGAGDRETQYF
TRBD2	15	TRBV4-1	-	TRBJ2-3	TGCGCCAGCAACCCAGGGCTAGCGGGCACAGATACGCAGTATTTT	CASNPGLAGTDTQYF
-	13	TRBV7-2	-	TRBJ2-3	TGTGCCAGCAGCTTTTCGGGGGAAGATACGCAGTATTTT	CASSFSGEDTQYF
-	14	TRBV2	-	TRBJ1-5	TGTGCCAGCAGTGGGACACCTAGCAATCAGCCCCAGCATTTT	CASSGTPSNQPQHF
TRBD2	14	TRBV19	-	TRBJ2-1	TGTGCCAGTAGCGATCGTACACTACCGGGACTAATGTTCTTC	CASSDRTLPGLMFF
-	16	TRBV4-1	-	TRBJ2-3	TGCGCCAGCAGCCAGTCGCAGGGTGGTAGCACAGATACGCAGTATTTT	CASSQSQGGSTDTQYF
TRBD2	13	TRBV10-2	-	TRBJ2-7	TGCGCCAGCAGTGGACTAGCTATGAAGGAGCAGTACTTC	CASSGLAMKEQYF
TRBD1	13	TRBV19	-	TRBJ2-2	TGTGCCACAAGGACAGGGAAGAACGGGGAGCTGTTTTTT	CATRTGKNGELFF
-	13	TRBV12-3/TRBV12-4	-	TRBJ1-4	TGTGCCAGCAGTGGGGGGGCTAGGGAAAAACTGTTTTTT	CASSGGAREKLFF
TRBD1	13	TRBV7-6	-	TRBJ2-1	TGTGCCAGCGGACAGGGGTCCTACAATGAGCAGTTCTTC	CASGQGSYNEQFF
-	13	TRBV19	-	TRBJ2-7	TGTGCCAGTAGTACGGCGCGGACCTACGAGCAGTACTTC	CASSTARTYEQYF
-	16	TRBV5-1	-	TRBJ1-3	TGCGCCAGCAGCTTGGGAGGACAGAACTCTGGAAACACCATATATTTT	CASSLGGQNSGNTIYF
TRBD1	18	TRBV19	-	TRBJ2-6	TGTGCCAGTAAAACCGCCCGGACAGGGCTCTCTGGGGCCAACGTCCTGACTTTC	CASKTARTGLSGANVLTF
TRBD2	14	TRBV5-1	-	TRBJ2-3	TGCGCCAGCAGCTACTCGGGGGGAGAAGATACGCAGTATTTT	CASSYSGGEDTQYF
TRBD1	16	TRBV18	few	TRBJ1-4	TGTGCCAGCTCACCTAACCCGACAGGGAAAAATGAAAAACTGTTTTTT	CASSPNPTGKNEKLFF
-	12	TRBV12-5	-	TRBJ2-2	TGTGCTAGTGCACTCCACGCCGGGGAGCTGTTTTTT	CASALHAGELFF
-	14	TRBV7-8	-	TRBJ1-5	TGTGCCAGTTCCGTGGACAGTTTAAATCAGCCCCAGCATTTT	CASSVDSLNQPQHF
TRBD1	15	TRBV29-1	-	TRBJ1-2	TGCAGCGTTGATCTTGGTGGACAGGGGGGCTATGGCTACACCTTC	CSVDLGGQGGYGYTF
TRBD1	16	TRBV15	few	TRBJ2-5	TGTGCCACCAGCAGAGGGCAGGGGGCGTACCAAGAGACCCAGTACTTC	CATSRGQGAYQETQYF
-	14	TRBV27	once	TRBJ1-5	TGTGCCAGCAGTTTATCGCCCAGGGGTCAGCCCCAGCATTTT	CASSLSPRGQPQHF
-	16	TRBV7-2	-	TRBJ2-4	TGTGCCAGCAGCTCCGAGCGCAGTCGTTCCAAAAACATTCAGTACTTC	CASSSERSRSKNIQYF
TRBD1	13	TRBV7-3	-	TRBJ1-2	TGTGCCAGCAGCTTCACCAGGGGGGATGGCTACACCTTC	CASSFTRGDGYTF
-	15	TRBV4-2	-	TRBJ1-2	TGTGCCAGCAGCGACGTACAGGGAGCCGACTATGGCTACACCTTC	CASSDVQGADYGYTF
-	13	TRBV7-9	-	TRBJ2-3	TGTGCCAGCAGCTTAAGCTTAACAGATACGCAGTATTTT	CASSLSLTDTQYF
-	15	TRBV5-1	-	TRBJ2-1	TGCGCCAGCAGCTTGCGCGCTTTACTCTACAATGAGCAGTTCTTC	CASSLRALLYNEQFF
TRBD2	13	TRBV7-8	few	TRBJ2-5	TGTGCCAGCAGCTTAGGACTAGCGGAGCTTCAGTACTTC	CASSLGLAELQYF
TRBD1	15	TRBV11-2	-	TRBJ1-2	TGTGCCAGCAGCTTAGTGGGACAGGGGGCCTATGGCTACACCTTC	CASSLVGQGAYGYTF
-	13	TRBV5-6	few	TRBJ1-2	TGTGCCAGCAGCTTGCCAGGGGCTGAAGGCTACACCTTC	CASSLPGAEGYTF